This passage covers 6 T cell receptor beta chains from one sample sequenced in a study of response to subunit inactivated influenza vaccine. TCRdb passed the RT-PCR reads through MiXCR, listing each CDR3 protein once. The sample records 450,000 to 600,000 distinct CDR3 sequences, approximately 7.7% being singletons. Sequencing was performed on PBMCs from blood, taken roughly 24 months after vaccination. Receptors originate from a man between 50 and 70 years old who received an inactivated influenza vaccine.

This clonotype was seen only a few times. In DNA form, the CDR3 reads TGTGCCAGCAGCCCGGACAGAACCAATTCACCCCTCCACTTT. This translates into CASSPDRTNSPLHF. The chain recombines TRBV7-2 with TRBJ1-6; D possibly corresponds to TRBD1 (6 bases). This CDR3 spans 14 amino acids. V was clipped by 5 bases and J by 7 bases, with 12 bases between them. Per the germline V gene, CDR1 is SGHTA and CDR2 is FQGNSA.

The sample holds many counts of this clonotype. The chain has TRBV29-1 and TRBJ1-1; 7 bases match TRBD1. Germline V CDR1 and CDR2: SQVTM, ANQGSEA. J gave up 8 bases and V 5 bases, and 20 bases lay outside the gene matches. This CDR3 contains 16 residues. The CDR3 loop is CSVLGQDPTTVGEAFF. CDR3 DNA sequence: TGCAGCGTTCTAGGACAGGACCCCACCACCGTGGGGGAAGCTTTCTTT.

V is TRBV7-2 and J is TRBJ2-5, with 14 bases aligning to TRBD2. This CDR3 comprises 16 residues. Looked up from germline, CDR1 is SGHTA and CDR2 is FQGNSA. V lost 4 bases to trimming and J lost 7 bases; unmatched junction nucleotides: 8. The DNA for the CDR3 is TGTGCCAGCAGCTCCAGACTAGCGGGAGGGTGGGGGACCCAGTACTTC. It encodes CASSSRLAGGWGTQYF.

The table lists this clonotype with a few counts. The chain combines TRBV27 with TRBJ2-2; unclear D gene. There are 16 residues in the CDR3. Trimming removed 5 bases from V and 2 bases from J, with 15 bases in between. CDR1 MNHEY and CDR2 SMNVEV come from the germline V gene (reference sequence). CDR3 bases: TGTGCCAGCAGTCCGAAGGGCCGCTTTAACACCGGGGAGCTGTTTTTT. As protein: CASSPKGRFNTGELFF.

V and J are TRBV7-2 and TRBJ2-5; 8 bases fit TRBD2. Looked up from germline, CDR1 is SGHTA and CDR2 is FQGNSA. This CDR3 comprises 15 residues. V shed 3 bases and J 2 bases; nucleotides not matched to a gene: 5. For the CDR3, the DNA is TGTGCCAGCAGCTTTGCGGGGGGTTCACAAGAGACCCAGTACTTC. The encoded protein is CASSFAGGSQETQYF.

This clonotype came up a few times. V is TRBV4-1 and J is TRBJ2-5, with D perhaps TRBD1 (6 bases). Germline-derived CDR1 and CDR2 are MGHRA and YSYEKL. Trimming took 2 bases from V and 5 from J, leaving 12 bases between them. The CDR3 runs 14 residues. The CDR3 protein is CASSQPDSAETQYF. The CDR3, as DNA: TGCGCCAGCAGCCAACCGGACAGCGCGGAGACCCAGTACTTC.